The rows below give T cell receptor beta chains drawn from one sample of a study of beta chain features in type 1 diabetes. Some clones are missing from TCRdb's copy, which holds only in-frame ones; the method was immunoSEQ multiplex PCR. The data contain 850,000 to 900,000 clones, roughly 16% of them seen just once; the ten biggest clones take up about 0.025%. Sequencing was performed on naive CD4+ T cells from blood. Receptors originate from a woman younger than 30 in good health. The CDR3 runs from the conserved cysteine through the conserved F or W. A D gene is named only where the DNA matches it firmly. Size is omitted from some rows. Given values are once, few, many or a class for expanded clones.

>TRBV5-6|TRBJ1-3|.|.
TGTGCCAGCAGCTTGGTCGCGAGCTCTGGAAACACCATATATTTT
CASSLVASSGNTIYF
>TRBV7-3|TRBJ2-1|few|.
TGTGCCAGCAGCTTATACAGCGGATACAATGAGCAGTTCTTC
CASSLYSGYNEQFF
>TRBV14|TRBJ1-2|few|.
TGTGCCAGCAGCATTCGTCTACAGTGGAACTATGGCTACACCTTC
CASSIRLQWNYGYTF
>TRBV6-5|TRBJ2-1|.|TRBD2
TGTGCCAGCAAAAGGACTAGCGGGGGCTGGGGTGAGCAGTTCTTC
CASKRTSGGWGEQFF
>TRBV10-1|TRBJ2-1|.|TRBD2
TGCGCCAGCAGTGAACGTCCCGGGACTAGTGTCAATGAGCAGTTCTTC
CASSERPGTSVNEQFF
>TRBV4-3|TRBJ2-1|.|.
TGCGCCAGCAGCCAAGAACCCAGGGGTCTCAATGAGCAGTTCTTC
CASSQEPRGLNEQFF
>TRBV10-3|TRBJ2-7|.|TRBD1
TGTGCCATCACGAGACAGGGATCCTACGAGCAGTACTTC
CAITRQGSYEQYF
>TRBV4-3|TRBJ2-1|.|.
TGCGCCAGCAGCCTCCGGGGTAACTCCTACAATGAGCAGTTCTTC
CASSLRGNSYNEQFF
>TRBV28|TRBJ1-2|once|.
TGTGCCAGCAGCCAGCGAGGCTACACCTTC
CASSQRGYTF
>TRBV2|TRBJ1-4|.|.
TGTGCCAGCAGTCTCGACCTGGTTGAAAAACTGTTTTTT
CASSLDLVEKLFF
>TRBV27|TRBJ2-7|few|.
TGTGCCAGCAGAAAGAATGCCGATTCGGGTGACGAGCAGTACTTC
CASRKNADSGDEQYF
>TRBV6-5|TRBJ2-1|.|TRBD2
TGTGCCAGCAGGTTAGCGGGAGGGCGCTACAATGAGCAGTTCTTC
CASRLAGGRYNEQFF
>TRBV5-4|TRBJ2-3|.|TRBD1
TGTGCCAGCAGCTTACAGGGGACAGTCAATACGCAGTATTTT
CASSLQGTVNTQYF
>TRBV2|TRBJ2-1|few|.
TGTGCCAGCAGTGAGGTCCGAGAGCAGTTCTTC
CASSEVREQFF
>TRBV10-3|TRBJ1-2|.|.
TGTGCCATCAGTGAGTCCCTGGACCCAAGCTATGGCTACACCTTC
CAISESLDPSYGYTF
>TRBV7-9|TRBJ2-2|few|TRBD2
TGTGCCAGCGACCCTAGCGGGAGGACCGGGGAGCTGTTTTTT
CASDPSGRTGELFF
>TRBV6-5|TRBJ2-7|few|.
TGTGCCAGCAGTTACTCTCGCGGAGCCCACGAGCAGTACTTC
CASSYSRGAHEQYF
>TRBV28|TRBJ1-2|.|TRBD1
TGTGCCACCGGGACAGGGGGCGTCTATGGCTACACCTTC
CATGTGGVYGYTF
>TRBV5-1|TRBJ2-7|.|.
TGCGCCAGCAGCCCTCCTGGAGGGCGGATATCCTACGAGCAGTACTTC
CASSPPGGRISYEQYF
>TRBV7-8|TRBJ2-1|.|.
TGTGCCAGCAGCTTAGGGCCGGGTCGGGGCGATGAGCAGTTCTTC
CASSLGPGRGDEQFF
>TRBV6-5|TRBJ2-1|.|TRBD1
TGTGCCAGCAGTCGGCCGGGACAGGGGGGCGATGAGCAGTTCTTC
CASSRPGQGGDEQFF
>TRBV18|TRBJ2-2|few|.
TGTGCCAGCTCACCAGGGACACTTACCACCGGGGAGCTGTTTTTT
CASSPGTLTTGELFF
>TRBV6-1|TRBJ2-7|.|TRBD2
TGTGCCAGCAGTGAACGCTTAGGTTTAGCGGGAGTTGACGAGCAGTACTTC
CASSERLGLAGVDEQYF
>TRBV9|TRBJ2-1|.|TRBD2
TGTGCCAGCAGCGCAGGGACTAGCGGGAGGGCTCGGGAGCAGTTCTTC
CASSAGTSGRAREQFF
>TRBV28|TRBJ2-7|.|TRBD2
TGTGCCAGCAGTAGGGCGGGAGTTACCTACGAGCAGTACTTC
CASSRAGVTYEQYF
>TRBV29-1|TRBJ1-1|few|.
TGCAGCGTTGCGGGATCGATGTGGGTCACTGAAGCTTTCTTT
CSVAGSMWVTEAFF
>TRBV7-9|TRBJ1-5|few|.
TGTGCCAGCAGCTTCGATCATGGCAATCAGCCCCAGCATTTT
CASSFDHGNQPQHF
>TRBV6-5|TRBJ1-1|.|.
TGTGCCAGCAGTTACGCGGGGCGCGGGGGGAACACTGAAGCTTTCTTT
CASSYAGRGGNTEAFF
>TRBV27|TRBJ1-1|few|TRBD1
TGTGCCAGCAGTTATCCCAGGGGGGGCACTGAAGCTTTCTTT
CASSYPRGGTEAFF
>TRBV18|TRBJ2-7|.|TRBD1
TGTGCCAGCTCCCTGGACAGGGGGCTTAACGAGCAGTACTTC
CASSLDRGLNEQYF
>TRBV10-3|TRBJ2-7|.|.
TGTGCCATCCGGCATAGCCTGAGCTCCTACGAGCAGTACTTC
CAIRHSLSSYEQYF
>TRBV14|TRBJ2-1|many|.
TGTGCCAGCAGCCAGTTACAGGGCAATGAGCAGTTCTTC
CASSQLQGNEQFF
>TRBV6-5|TRBJ2-5|.|.
TGTGCCAGCGTATCCTCACGGGAGACCCAGTACTTC
CASVSSRETQYF
>TRBV5-6|TRBJ2-7|.|.
TGTGCCAGCAGCCTGCCGACATCTCGTAGGTACGAGCAGTACTTC
CASSLPTSRRYEQYF
>TRBV7-9|TRBJ2-2|few|TRBD2
TGTGCCAGCAGCCGACTAGCGGGAGATCACACCGGGGAGCTGTTTTTT
CASSRLAGDHTGELFF
>TRBV15|TRBJ1-3|few|.
TGTGCCACCAGCAGAGTGGCAAACGGGGGAAACACCATATATTTT
CATSRVANGGNTIYF
>TRBV7-9|TRBJ1-3|few|.
TGTGCCAGCAGCCAAGCGAGCAGCTCTGGAAACACCATATATTTT
CASSQASSSGNTIYF
>TRBV6-5|TRBJ2-3|.|TRBD2
TGTGCCAGCAGTCCCAGGACTAGCGGAGCAGATACGCAGTATTTT
CASSPRTSGADTQYF
>TRBV23-1|TRBJ2-1|.|TRBD1
TGCGCCAGCGGGGACAGGGGTATTCACAATGAGCAGTTCTTC
CASGDRGIHNEQFF
>TRBV27|TRBJ1-2|.|.
TGTGCCAGCAAGTTAGCAGGGTCTGTACTCGGCTACACCTTC
CASKLAGSVLGYTF
>TRBV9|TRBJ2-7|.|TRBD2
TGTGCCAGCAGCAGCGGGAGCGGGAGGGCCGTGGACGAGCAGTACTTC
CASSSGSGRAVDEQYF
>TRBV19|TRBJ2-1|few|TRBD1
TGTGCCAGTAGTATAGAAAGGGGGACAGGGGGCTACAATGAGCAGTTCTTC
CASSIERGTGGYNEQFF
>TRBV28|TRBJ2-1|.|TRBD2
TGTGCCAGCAGTTCTCCAGGACTAGCGGTAAGCCGGAATGAGCAGTTCTTC
CASSSPGLAVSRNEQFF
>TRBV7-2|TRBJ1-3|few|.
TGTGCCAGCAGCTTAACCTCCGGAAACACCATATATTTT
CASSLTSGNTIYF
>TRBV18|TRBJ1-3|few|.
TGTGCCAGCTCATCCTCAGCAGGGACGAACTCTGGAAACACCATATATTTT
CASSSSAGTNSGNTIYF
>TRBV18|TRBJ2-1|.|.
TGTGCCAGCTCACCACCGGCGGGTGGGTCGGTCTACAATGAGCAGTTCTTC
CASSPPAGGSVYNEQFF
>TRBV5-1|TRBJ2-5|once|TRBD1
TGCGCCAGCAGCCGTCGGGCCGGAGGGGAGACAGGGGAGCAGTACTTC
CASSRRAGGETGEQYF
>TRBV7-3|TRBJ2-7|.|.
TGTGCCAGCAGTCAAGGGGCCTCCTACGAGCAGTACTTC
CASSQGASYEQYF
>TRBV5-4|TRBJ2-1|.|TRBD2
TGTGCCAGCAGCTTGGGAGCGCGGGAGGCGTACAATGAGCAGTTCTTC
CASSLGAREAYNEQFF
>TRBV9|TRBJ2-5|few|.
TGTGCCAGCAGCGTAGCAGGGACCCAAGAGACCCAGTACTTC
CASSVAGTQETQYF
>TRBV27|TRBJ2-7|.|.
TGTGCCAGCAGTCCACGACAGACGAGTTACGAGCAGTACTTC
CASSPRQTSYEQYF
>TRBV7-2|TRBJ2-2|.|.
TGTGCCAGCAGACCTAGTAGACTAGGAAGAGGGCCCGGGGAGCTGTTTTTT
CASRPSRLGRGPGELFF
>TRBV27|TRBJ2-3|.|TRBD1
TGTGCCAGCAGCCTTAGAGGGTTAGGACAGGGGCCCACAGATACGCAGTATTTT
CASSLRGLGQGPTDTQYF
>TRBV4-2|TRBJ2-4|.|.
TGTGCCAGCAGCCAAGTCTTACTTAACATTCAGTACTTC
CASSQVLLNIQYF
>TRBV6-5|TRBJ2-3|.|.
TGTGCCAGCAGTTACTCGGAATTAGATACGCAGTATTTT
CASSYSELDTQYF
>TRBV28|TRBJ1-5|once|.
TGTGCCAGCAACGATGGGGCAAGACGTCGGCATCAGCCCCAGCATTTT
CASNDGARRRHQPQHF
>TRBV4-2|TRBJ2-7|few|TRBD2
TGTGCCAGCAGCCATACACTAGCGGGGGAGTACGAGCAGTACTTC
CASSHTLAGEYEQYF
>TRBV11-2|TRBJ2-3|.|.
TGTGCCAGCACCCTATTGACTAGCACAGATACGCAGTATTTT
CASTLLTSTDTQYF